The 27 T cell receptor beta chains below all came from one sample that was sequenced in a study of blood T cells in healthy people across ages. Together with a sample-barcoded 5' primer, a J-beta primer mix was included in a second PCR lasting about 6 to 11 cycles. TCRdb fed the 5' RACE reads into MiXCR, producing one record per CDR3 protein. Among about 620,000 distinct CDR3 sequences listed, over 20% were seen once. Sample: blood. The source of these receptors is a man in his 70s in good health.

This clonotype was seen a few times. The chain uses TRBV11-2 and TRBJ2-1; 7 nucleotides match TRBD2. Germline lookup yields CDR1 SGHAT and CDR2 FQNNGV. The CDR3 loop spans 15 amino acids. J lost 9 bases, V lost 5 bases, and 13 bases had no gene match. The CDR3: CASSPRWREYSEQFF. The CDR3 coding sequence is TGTGCCAGCAGCCCCCGTTGGCGGGAGTACTCTGAGCAGTTCTTC. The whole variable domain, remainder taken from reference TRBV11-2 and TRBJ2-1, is EAGVAQSPRYKIIEKRQSVAFWCNPISGHATLYWYQQILGQGPKLLIQFQNNGVVDDSQLPKDRFSAERLKGVDSTLKIQPAKLEDSAVYLCASSPRWREYSEQFFGPGTRLTVL.

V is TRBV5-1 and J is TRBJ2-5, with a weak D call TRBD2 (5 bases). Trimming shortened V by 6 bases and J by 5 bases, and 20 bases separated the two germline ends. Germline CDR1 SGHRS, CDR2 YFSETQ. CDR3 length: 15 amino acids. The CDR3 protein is CASTKDRPGEETQYF. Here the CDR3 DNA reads TGCGCCAGCACCAAAGATCGACCCGGGGAGGAGACCCAGTACTTC.

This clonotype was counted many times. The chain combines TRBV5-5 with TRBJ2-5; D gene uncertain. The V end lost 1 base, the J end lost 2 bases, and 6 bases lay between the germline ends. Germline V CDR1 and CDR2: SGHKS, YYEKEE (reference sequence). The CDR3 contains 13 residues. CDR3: CASSLRSQETQYF. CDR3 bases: TGTGCCAGCAGCTTGCGAAGTCAAGAGACCCAGTACTTC.

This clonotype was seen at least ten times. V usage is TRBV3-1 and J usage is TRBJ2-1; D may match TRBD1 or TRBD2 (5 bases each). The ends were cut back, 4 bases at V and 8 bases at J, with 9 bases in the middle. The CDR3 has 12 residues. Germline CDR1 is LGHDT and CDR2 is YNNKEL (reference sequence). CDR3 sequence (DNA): TGTGCCAGCAGCCGGGGCGGGTATGAGCAGTTCTTC. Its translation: CASSRGGYEQFF.

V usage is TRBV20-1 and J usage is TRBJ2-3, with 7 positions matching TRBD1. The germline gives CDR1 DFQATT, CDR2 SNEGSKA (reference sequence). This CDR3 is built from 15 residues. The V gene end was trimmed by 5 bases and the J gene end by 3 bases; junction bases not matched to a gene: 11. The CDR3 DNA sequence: TGCAGTGCTTCTATCATAACAGGGGATACAGATACGCAGTATTTT. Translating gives CSASIITGDTDTQYF.

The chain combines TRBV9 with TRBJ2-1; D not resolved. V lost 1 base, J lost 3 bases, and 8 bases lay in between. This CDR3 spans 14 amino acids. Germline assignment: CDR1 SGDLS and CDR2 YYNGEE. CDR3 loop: CASSVKSGYNEQFF. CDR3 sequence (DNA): TGTGCCAGCAGCGTAAAGTCGGGCTACAATGAGCAGTTCTTC.

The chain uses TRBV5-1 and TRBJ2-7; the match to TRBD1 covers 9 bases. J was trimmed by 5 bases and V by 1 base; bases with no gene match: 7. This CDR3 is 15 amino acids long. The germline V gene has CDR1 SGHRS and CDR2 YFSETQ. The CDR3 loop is CASSLIQGAKNEQYF. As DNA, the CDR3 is TGCGCCAGCAGCTTGATACAGGGGGCTAAGAACGAGCAGTACTTC.

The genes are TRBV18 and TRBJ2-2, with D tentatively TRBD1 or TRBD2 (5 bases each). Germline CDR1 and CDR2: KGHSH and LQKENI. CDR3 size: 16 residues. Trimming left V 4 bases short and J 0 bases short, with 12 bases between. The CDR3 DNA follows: TGTGCCAGCTCACAGCCGGGGACGACGAACACCGGGGAGCTGTTTTTT. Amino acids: CASSQPGTTNTGELFF.

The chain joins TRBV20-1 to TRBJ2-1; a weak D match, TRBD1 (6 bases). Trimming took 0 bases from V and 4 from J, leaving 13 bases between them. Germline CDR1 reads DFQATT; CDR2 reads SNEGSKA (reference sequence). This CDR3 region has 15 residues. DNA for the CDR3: TGCAGTGCTAGAGATCCACAGACAGGATACAATGAGCAGTTCTTC. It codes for CSARDPQTGYNEQFF.

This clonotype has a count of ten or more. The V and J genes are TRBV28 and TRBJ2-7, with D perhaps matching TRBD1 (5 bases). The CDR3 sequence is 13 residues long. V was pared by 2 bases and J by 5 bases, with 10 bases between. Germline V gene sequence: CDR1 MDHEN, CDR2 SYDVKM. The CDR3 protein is CASSLGAGNEQYF. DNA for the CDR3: TGTGCCAGCAGTTTAGGGGCAGGGAACGAGCAGTACTTC.

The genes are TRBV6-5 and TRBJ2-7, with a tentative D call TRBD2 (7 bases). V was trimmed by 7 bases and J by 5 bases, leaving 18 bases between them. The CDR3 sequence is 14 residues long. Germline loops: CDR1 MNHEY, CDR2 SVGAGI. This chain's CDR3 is CASTLGGGFHEQYF. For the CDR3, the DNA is TGTGCCAGCACCCTGGGAGGGGGATTCCACGAGCAGTACTTC.

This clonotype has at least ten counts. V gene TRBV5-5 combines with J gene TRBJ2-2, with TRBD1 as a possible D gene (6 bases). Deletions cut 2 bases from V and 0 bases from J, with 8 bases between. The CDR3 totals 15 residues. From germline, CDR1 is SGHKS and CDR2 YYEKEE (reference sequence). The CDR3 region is CASSFGGPNTGELFF. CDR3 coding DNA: TGTGCCAGCAGCTTTGGGGGCCCGAACACCGGGGAGCTGTTTTTT.

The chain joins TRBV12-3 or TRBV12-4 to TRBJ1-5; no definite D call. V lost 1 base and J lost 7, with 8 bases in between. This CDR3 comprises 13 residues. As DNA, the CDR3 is TGTGCCAGCAGTTTAGACTTTAGGCAGCCCCAGCATTTT. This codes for CASSLDFRQPQHF.

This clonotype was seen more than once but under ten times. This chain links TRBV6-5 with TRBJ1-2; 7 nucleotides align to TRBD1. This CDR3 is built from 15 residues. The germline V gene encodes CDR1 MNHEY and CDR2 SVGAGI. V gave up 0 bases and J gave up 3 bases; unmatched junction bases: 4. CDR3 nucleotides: TGTGCCAGCAGTTACTCACGAACAGGGGACTATGGCTACACCTTC. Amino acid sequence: CASSYSRTGDYGYTF.

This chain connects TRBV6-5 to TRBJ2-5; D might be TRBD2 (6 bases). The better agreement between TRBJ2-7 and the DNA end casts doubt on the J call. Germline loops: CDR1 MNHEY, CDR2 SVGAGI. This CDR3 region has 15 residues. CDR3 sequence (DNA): TGTGCCAGCAGCCCGGGGGAGGTTTATCTGTACGAGCAGTACTTC. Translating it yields CASSPGEVYLYEQYF.

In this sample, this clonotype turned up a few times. Here the CDR3 DNA reads TGTGCCACCAGCAGAGAAAGGACTAGCGGATACAATGAGCAGTTCTTC. This sequence encodes CATSRERTSGYNEQFF. The chain links TRBV15 to TRBJ2-1; TRBD2 matches 10 bases. Germline V gene lookup returns CDR1 LNHNV and CDR2 YYDKDF (reference sequence). The CDR3 length is 16 residues. Unmatched junction bases numbered 3, after V lost 0 bases and J lost 4 bases.

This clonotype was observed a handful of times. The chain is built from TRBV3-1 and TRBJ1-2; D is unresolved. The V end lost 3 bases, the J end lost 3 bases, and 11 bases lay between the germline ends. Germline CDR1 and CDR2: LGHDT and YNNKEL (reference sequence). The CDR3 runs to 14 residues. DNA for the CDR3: TGTGCCAGCAGCCATGAGTCTTCTGACTATGGCTACACCTTC. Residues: CASSHESSDYGYTF.

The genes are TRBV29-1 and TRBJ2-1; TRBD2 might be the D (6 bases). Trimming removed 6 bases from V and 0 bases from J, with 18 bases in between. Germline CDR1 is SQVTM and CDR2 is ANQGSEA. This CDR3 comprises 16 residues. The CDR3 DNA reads TGCAGCGTCATACGACAAAAGCGGGTCTCCTACAATGAGCAGTTCTTC. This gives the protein CSVIRQKRVSYNEQFF.

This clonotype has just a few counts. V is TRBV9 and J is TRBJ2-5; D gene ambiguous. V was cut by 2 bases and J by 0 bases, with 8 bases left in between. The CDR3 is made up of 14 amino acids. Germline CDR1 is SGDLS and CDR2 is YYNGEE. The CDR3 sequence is CASSVGSHQETQYF. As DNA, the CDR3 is TGTGCCAGCAGCGTGGGTAGCCACCAAGAGACCCAGTACTTC.

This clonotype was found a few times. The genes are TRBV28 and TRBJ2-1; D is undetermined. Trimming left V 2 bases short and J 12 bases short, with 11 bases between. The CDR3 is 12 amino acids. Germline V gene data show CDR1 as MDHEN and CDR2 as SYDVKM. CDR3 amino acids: CASSLNMRGQFF. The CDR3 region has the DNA TGTGCCAGCAGTTTAAACATGCGCGGGCAGTTCTTC.

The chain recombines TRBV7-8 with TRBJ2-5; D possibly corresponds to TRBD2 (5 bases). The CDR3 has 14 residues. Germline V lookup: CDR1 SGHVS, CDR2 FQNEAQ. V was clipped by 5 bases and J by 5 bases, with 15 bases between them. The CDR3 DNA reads TGTGCCAGCAGCGAGCCAGAGGGCCCGGAGACCCAGTACTTC. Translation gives CASSEPEGPETQYF.

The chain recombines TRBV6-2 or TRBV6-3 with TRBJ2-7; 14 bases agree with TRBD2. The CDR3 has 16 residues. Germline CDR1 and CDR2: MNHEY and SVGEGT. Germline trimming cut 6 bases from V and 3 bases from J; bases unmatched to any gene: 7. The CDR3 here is CASSPGTSGRGYEQYF. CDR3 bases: TGTGCCAGCAGCCCCGGGACTAGCGGGAGAGGCTACGAGCAGTACTTC.

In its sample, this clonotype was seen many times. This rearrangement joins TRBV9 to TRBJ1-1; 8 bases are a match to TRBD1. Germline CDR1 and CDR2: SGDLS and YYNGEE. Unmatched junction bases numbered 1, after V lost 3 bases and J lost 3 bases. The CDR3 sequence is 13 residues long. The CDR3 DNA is TGTGCCAGCAGCGCGACAGGGGACACTGAAGCTTTCTTT. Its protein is CASSATGDTEAFF. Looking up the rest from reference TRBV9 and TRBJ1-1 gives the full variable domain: DSGVTQTPKHLITATGQRVTLRCSPRSGDLSVYWYQQSLDQGLQFLIQYYNGEERAKGNILERFSAQQFPDLHSELNLSSLELGDSALYFCASSATGDTEAFFGQGTRLTVV.

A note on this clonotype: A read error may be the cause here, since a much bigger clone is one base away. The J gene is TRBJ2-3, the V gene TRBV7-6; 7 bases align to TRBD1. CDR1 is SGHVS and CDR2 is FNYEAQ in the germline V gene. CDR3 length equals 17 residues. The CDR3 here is CANSPRTGEWVRDTQYF. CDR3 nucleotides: TGTGCCAACAGCCCCCGGACAGGAGAATGGGTTCGAGATACGCAGTATTTT.

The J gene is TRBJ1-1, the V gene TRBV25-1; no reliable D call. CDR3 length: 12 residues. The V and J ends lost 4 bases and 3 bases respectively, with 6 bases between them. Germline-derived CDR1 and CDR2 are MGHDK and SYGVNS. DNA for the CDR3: TGTGCCAGCAGTGTCAGTGACACTGAAGCTTTCTTT. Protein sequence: CASSVSDTEAFF.

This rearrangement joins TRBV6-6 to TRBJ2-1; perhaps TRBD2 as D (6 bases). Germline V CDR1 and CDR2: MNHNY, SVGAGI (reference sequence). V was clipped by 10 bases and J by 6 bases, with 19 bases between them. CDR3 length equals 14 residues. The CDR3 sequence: CATTGLPSLNEQFF. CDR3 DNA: TGTGCCACCACGGGACTCCCCAGCCTCAATGAGCAGTTCTTC.

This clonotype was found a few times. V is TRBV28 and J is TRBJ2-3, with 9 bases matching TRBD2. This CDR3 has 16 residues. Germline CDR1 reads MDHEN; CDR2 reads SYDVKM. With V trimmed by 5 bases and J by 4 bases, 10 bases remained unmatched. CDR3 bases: TGTGCCAGCAGTCCTAGCGGGAAGGTCCTCTCAGATACGCAGTATTTT. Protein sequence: CASSPSGKVLSDTQYF.